The clone carrying this TCR beta chain occurred many times. The target antigen is unknown. TCRdb recomputed calls from the RACE reads with MiXCR, one row per CDR3 protein. The table lists over 300,000 distinct CDR3 sequences, roughly 4.6% of them singletons. The CDR3 extends over 18 amino acids. Time point denoted: pre-sensitization, week 0. Indicated treatment: therapeutic diphenylcyclopropenone sensitization with weekly scalp DPC. The data are from a study of human T cells and chemical hapten exposure. Study-wide results and caveats: The count of PT1 expanded TCRs correlated positively with patch test score.

The specimen comprised whole blood, sampled in connection with sensitization to the hapten diphenylcyclopropenone (DPC). The clonotype originates from a woman aged 45-65 years with alopecia areata. Some clones in this sample may be carry-over from other donors' samples. The rearrangement uses TRBV21-1 and TRBJ2-1; the table calls TRBD1, which could not be checked here. TRBV21-1 has pseudogene status. The CDR3 nucleotides are TGTGCCAGCAGCAGTGATAGGGACAGGGAGGGGCCTTACAATGAGCAGTTCTTC. Its translation is CASSSDRDREGPYNEQFF.